This T cell receptor beta chain was recovered during a study of tumor-infiltrating lymphocytes in primary liver carcinoma. The CDR3 spans 13 residues. V was cut by 2 bases and J by 3 bases, with 8 bases left in between. TCR beta cDNA was prepared out of 450 to 500 ng total RNA by means of a constant-region primer. Library construction for TCR beta comprised three nested multiplex PCR rounds performed with slightly modified ARM-PCR. The first two PCR rounds, around 11 cycles each, used TRBV1-TRBV30 forward primers and a C-beta reverse primer. TCRdb re-called the multiplex PCR reads with MiXCR, one entry per CDR3 protein. Here the sample spans over 250,000 distinct CDR3 sequences, about 50% being singletons. This clonotype has ten or more counts. Unsorted whole blood served as the source of blood RNA, and germline DNA was extracted as well.

The sequencing input was peripheral blood. This TCR came from a woman in her thirties with primary liver carcinoma and hepatitis B virus infection. The chain carries TRBV6-7 and TRBJ2-7; the D call may be TRBD1 or TRBD2 (5 bases each). TRBV6-7 is placed among ORFs of uncertain function. The CDR3 sequence is CASSYGDRYEQYF. For the CDR3, the DNA is TGTGCCAGCAGTTACGGGGACCGCTACGAGCAGTACTTC.